The 13 T cell receptor beta chains presented below share a single source sample, sequenced in a study of cytomegalovirus exposure and HLA in healthy donors. Assay: immunoSEQ multiplex PCR; the TCRdb copy retains only in-frame clones and omits some. The sample includes more than 95,000 clones, approximately 88% of them seen just once. Sequenced: PBMCs. All receptors derive from a man younger than 30 in good health and CMV-seronegative.

This chain joins TRBV5-1 and TRBJ2-4; D not certain. V dropped 0 bases and J dropped 2 bases, with 9 bases sitting between them. This CDR3 is built from 15 residues. From germline, CDR1 is SGHRS and CDR2 YFSETQ. The CDR3 loop is CASSLDVASKNIQYF. The CDR3 nucleotides read TGCGCCAGCAGCTTGGATGTGGCCTCCAAAAACATTCAGTACTTC.

The chain is built from TRBV27 and TRBJ2-1, with D maybe TRBD1 (6 bases). The V gene lost 3 bases and the J gene lost 0 bases, with 9 bases spanning the gap. The CDR3 totals 15 residues. Per germline, CDR1 MNHEY and CDR2 SMNVEV (reference sequence). This CDR3 is CASSFDRSSYNEQFF. For the CDR3, the DNA is TGTGCCAGCAGTTTCGACAGGAGCTCCTACAATGAGCAGTTCTTC.

The chain is built from TRBV11-3 and TRBJ2-1, with 10 nucleotides matching TRBD2. The germline CDR1 and CDR2 sequences are SGHNT and YENEEA. V gave up 3 bases and J gave up 8 bases; unmatched junction bases: 7. CDR3 length: 15 residues. Here the CDR3 reads CASSFGLAANDEQFF. For the CDR3, the DNA is TGTGCCAGCAGCTTCGGACTAGCGGCCAACGATGAGCAGTTCTTC.

The rearrangement uses TRBV11-2 and TRBJ1-3; TRBD1 matches 8 bases. The CDR3 contains 18 residues. V lost 5 bases and J lost 0; bases outside the gene matches: 12. Germline lookup yields CDR1 SGHAT and CDR2 FQNNGV. The CDR3 loop is CASSERLPGQDSGNTIYF. In nucleotides, the CDR3 is TGTGCCAGCAGCGAAAGGCTCCCGGGACAGGACTCTGGAAACACCATATATTTT.

In regard to this clone: One end of the junction fails to match germline, which may point to a read error. The rearrangement uses TRBV4-1 and TRBJ1-5, with D hard to call. Germline V gene sequence: CDR1 MGHRA, CDR2 YSYEKL. The CDR3 contains 15 residues. The CDR3 DNA reads as TGCGCCAGCAGCCAAGTACCAGGCAGCACTCAGCCCCAGCATTTT. It specifies CASSQVPGSTQPQHF.

Only one count was recorded for this clone. This chain joins TRBV28 and TRBJ1-4; 7 nucleotides align to TRBD1. V lost 3 bases, J lost 0 bases, and 4 bases stayed unmatched. This CDR3 is 16 amino acids long. CDR1 and CDR2 from the germline V gene are MDHEN and SYDVKM. The CDR3: CASSLPGTATNEKLFF. The CDR3 nucleotides are TGTGCCAGCAGTTTGCCCGGGACAGCAACTAATGAAAAACTGTTTTTT.

The chain carries TRBV27 and TRBJ1-2; 8 positions agree with TRBD1. Germline CDR1 is MNHEY and CDR2 is SMNVEV (reference sequence). This CDR3 comprises 14 residues. After removal of 5 bases from V and 2 bases from J, the junction contained 4 bases not matched to a gene. The CDR3 loop reads CASSVRTGNYGYTF. DNA for the CDR3: TGTGCCAGCAGTGTAAGGACAGGGAACTATGGCTACACCTTC.

The chain combines TRBV2 with TRBJ2-1; D possibly corresponds to TRBD1 (5 bases). The ends were cut back, 2 bases at V and 6 bases at J, with 8 bases in the middle. CDR1 SNHLY and CDR2 FYNNEI come from the germline V gene. The CDR3 is made up of 13 amino acids. As DNA, the CDR3 is TGTGCCAGCAGTGAACAGGGTATCAATGAGCAGTTCTTC. Translating it yields CASSEQGINEQFF.

The chain couples TRBV30 to TRBJ2-1, with TRBD1 identical over 9 bases. This CDR3 spans 12 amino acids. Trimming at V came to 4 bases and at J to 6 bases, leaving 1 base not matched to a gene. Germline V gene data show CDR1 as GTSNPN and CDR2 as SVGIG (reference sequence). The DNA for the CDR3 is TGTGCCTGGACGGACAGGGGCAATGAGCAGTTCTTC. This encodes CAWTDRGNEQFF.

This clone has only a few counts. This chain joins TRBV2 and TRBJ2-7; 9 bases are a match to TRBD1. The CDR3 runs 12 residues. The germline V gene has CDR1 SNHLY and CDR2 FYNNEI. Trimming at V came to 8 bases and at J to 5 bases, leaving 4 bases not matched to a gene. CDR3 sequence: CASRQGGHEQYF. The CDR3 DNA is TGTGCCAGCCGACAGGGGGGCCACGAGCAGTACTTC.

The rearrangement uses TRBV6-1 and TRBJ2-1; the match to TRBD2 covers 8 bases. Germline CDR1 is MNHNS and CDR2 is SASEGT. Unmatched junction bases numbered 5, after V lost 4 bases and J lost 3 bases. The CDR3 has 15 residues. The CDR3 DNA follows: TGTGCCAGCAGTGTGGCGGGAGGTGACTACAATGAGCAGTTCTTC. As protein: CASSVAGGDYNEQFF.

This chain joins TRBV4-1 and TRBJ2-1, with 7 bases lining up with TRBD1. The CDR3 has 13 amino acids. Looked up from germline, CDR1 is MGHRA and CDR2 is YSYEKL. Trimming took 6 bases from V and 7 from J; bases not matched to a gene: 6. DNA for the CDR3: TGCGCCAGCAGATCACAGGGGACGAATGAGCAGTTCTTC. Protein product: CASRSQGTNEQFF.

The gene calls are TRBV2 and TRBJ1-1; 9 nucleotides agree with TRBD1. Looked up from germline, CDR1 is SNHLY and CDR2 is FYNNEI. The CDR3 runs to 18 residues. V lost 1 base, J lost 2 bases, and 11 bases stayed unmatched. CDR3 amino acids: CASSEGQGDMGENTEAFF. As DNA, the CDR3 is TGTGCCAGCAGTGAAGGACAGGGGGATATGGGTGAAAACACTGAAGCTTTCTTT.